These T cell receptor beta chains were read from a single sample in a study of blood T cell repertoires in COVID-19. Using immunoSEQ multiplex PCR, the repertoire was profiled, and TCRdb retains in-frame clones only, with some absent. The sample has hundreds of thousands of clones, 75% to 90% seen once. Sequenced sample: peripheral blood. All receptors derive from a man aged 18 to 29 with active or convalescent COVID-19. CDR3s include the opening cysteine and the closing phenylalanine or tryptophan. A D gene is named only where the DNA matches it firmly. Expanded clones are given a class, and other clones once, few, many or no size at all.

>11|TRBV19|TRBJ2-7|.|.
TGTGCCAGTAGCGGGTTTCGGGAGCAGTACTTC
CASSGFREQYF
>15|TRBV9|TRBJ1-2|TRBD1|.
TGTGCCAGCAGCGCCCGACAGGGGAGGCACTATGGCTACACCTTC
CASSARQGRHYGYTF
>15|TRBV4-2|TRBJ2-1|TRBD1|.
TGTGCCAGCAGCCGAGGGACAGGGGATTTTTATGAGCAGTTCTTC
CASSRGTGDFYEQFF
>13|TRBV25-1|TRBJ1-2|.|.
TGTGCCAGCAGTGTGGCAGGGGCCTATGGCTACACCTTC
CASSVAGAYGYTF
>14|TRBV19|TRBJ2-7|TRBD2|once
TGTGCCAGTAGTGGTCAAGCGGGAGACTACGAGCAGTACTTC
CASSGQAGDYEQYF
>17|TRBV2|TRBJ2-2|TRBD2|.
TGTGCCAGGGCCGGGACTAGCGGGGCTCCGACGACCGGGGAGCTGTTTTTT
CARAGTSGAPTTGELFF
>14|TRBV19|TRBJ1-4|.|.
TGTGCCAGCCGGTACGCAGGGGTTAATGAAAAACTGTTTTTT
CASRYAGVNEKLFF
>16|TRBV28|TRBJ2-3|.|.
TGTGCCAGCAGTTTTATTACAGAAGATAGCACAGATACGCAGTATTTT
CASSFITEDSTDTQYF
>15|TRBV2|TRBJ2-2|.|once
TGTGCCAGCAGTGAAGAGAGAATGAACACCGGGGAGCTGTTTTTT
CASSEERMNTGELFF
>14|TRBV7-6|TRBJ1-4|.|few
TGTGCCAGCAGCTTAGTCAGGGAAGGTGAAAAACTGTTTTTT
CASSLVREGEKLFF
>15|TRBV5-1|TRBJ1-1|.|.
TGCGCCAGCAGCTTGCAGGGTGGGGCGAACACTGAAGCTTTCTTT
CASSLQGGANTEAFF
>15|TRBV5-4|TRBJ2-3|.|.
TGTGCCAGCAGCTTGGGTAGGGGTCTAACAGATACGCAGTATTTT
CASSLGRGLTDTQYF
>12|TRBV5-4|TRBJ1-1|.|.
TGTGCCAGCAGTTCATTTAACACTGAAGCTTTCTTT
CASSSFNTEAFF
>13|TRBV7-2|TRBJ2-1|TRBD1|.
TGTGCCAGCCCCAGGGGGTTTTACAATGAGCAGTTCTTC
CASPRGFYNEQFF
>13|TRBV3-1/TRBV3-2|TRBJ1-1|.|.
TGTGCCAGCAGCCATCAGGGTGGCACTGAAGCTTTCTTT
CASSHQGGTEAFF
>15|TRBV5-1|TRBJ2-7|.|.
TGCGCCAGCAGCGCTAACTTCGGAGGGGGGGTCAAGCAGTACTTC
CASSANFGGGVKQYF
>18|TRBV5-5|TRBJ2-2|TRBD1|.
TGTGCCAGCAGCCGGGGCTTAACCGGGACAGGGGTTCTCGGGGAGCTGTTTTTT
CASSRGLTGTGVLGELFF
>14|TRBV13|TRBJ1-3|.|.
TGTGCCAGCAGCTTAGTGGGGCCTGGAAACACCATATATTTT
CASSLVGPGNTIYF
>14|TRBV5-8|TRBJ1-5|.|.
TGTGCCAGCCTACCAAGGGGGACCAATCAGCCCCAGCATTTT
CASLPRGTNQPQHF
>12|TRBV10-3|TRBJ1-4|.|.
TGTGCCATCAGTGAGGGAGATGAAAAACTGTTTTTT
CAISEGDEKLFF
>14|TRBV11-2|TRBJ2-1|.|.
TGTGCCAGCAGCTTAGGGGACTTTAACAATGAGCAGTTCTTC
CASSLGDFNNEQFF
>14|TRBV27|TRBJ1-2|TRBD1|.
TGTGCCAGCAGTTTCAGGGGGCAGGACTATGGCTACACCTTC
CASSFRGQDYGYTF
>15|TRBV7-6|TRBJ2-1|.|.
TGTGCCAGCAGCTTCGGGGGAGCCATTAACAATGAGCAGTTCTTC
CASSFGGAINNEQFF